A selection of T cell receptor beta chains follows, all from one sample in a study of blood T cell repertoires in COVID-19. This table comes from immunoSEQ multiplex PCR, and its TCRdb copy is limited to in-frame clones, with some not included. The data contain about 45,000 clones, more than 90% of them singletons. Sequencing was performed on peripheral blood. The source is a man aged 45-60 years with COVID-19, enrolled during active disease. Both conserved end residues are part of each CDR3. D genes are given only for firm matches. Clone size is shown for a subset of rows, as once, few, many or a class of expanded clone.

TRBV4-3	NA	TRBJ1-1	NA	CASSQEAWTAEAFF	TGCGCCAGCAGCCAAGAGGCCTGGACAGCCGAAGCTTTCTTT
TRBV5-8	NA	TRBJ1-3	NA	CASSLGGHLNTIYF	TGTGCCAGCAGCTTGGGGGGACACCTGAACACCATATATTTT
TRBV7-3	TRBD2	TRBJ2-2	NA	CASSPGAGAGGELFF	TGTGCCAGCAGTCCGGGAGCGGGAGCCGGCGGGGAGCTGTTTTTT
TRBV18	NA	TRBJ1-5	NA	CASSPGADQPQHF	TGTGCCAGCTCACCCGGAGCGGATCAGCCCCAGCATTTT
TRBV29-1	TRBD1	TRBJ2-1	NA	CSVEDGTGGSYNEQFF	TGCAGCGTTGAAGACGGGACAGGGGGCTCCTACAATGAGCAGTTCTTC
TRBV27	NA	TRBJ2-7	NA	CASSSVYEQYF	TGTGCCAGCAGTTCCGTCTACGAGCAGTACTTC
TRBV19	NA	TRBJ1-2	NA	CASSIPGRHGYTF	TGTGCCAGTAGTATCCCAGGGAGGCACGGCTACACCTTC
TRBV9	NA	TRBJ2-4	NA	CASSPRAEFGPDLSRFAKNIQYF	TGTGCCAGCAGCCCTCGCGCGGAATTTGGGCCGGACTTATCTAGGTTCGCCAAAAACATTCAGTACTTC
TRBV11-2	NA	TRBJ1-2	NA	CASGGGYGYTF	TGTGCCAGCGGGGGAGGCTATGGCTACACCTTC
TRBV12-5	NA	TRBJ1-5	once	CASGLDFLGNQPQHF	TGTGCTAGTGGTTTGGATTTTTTAGGCAATCAGCCCCAGCATTTT
TRBV28	TRBD2	TRBJ2-7	NA	CASSLALAGGWVQYF	TGTGCCAGCAGTTTAGCACTAGCGGGAGGATGGGTGCAGTACTTC
TRBV5-1	NA	TRBJ1-1	NA	CASSLLSLNTEAFF	TGCGCCAGCAGCTTACTATCCCTGAACACTGAAGCTTTCTTT
TRBV5-1	NA	TRBJ1-1	NA	CASTTGLSLDMNTEAFF	TGCGCCAGCACCACGGGCCTTTCCTTGGACATGAACACTGAAGCTTTCTTT
TRBV7-9	TRBD2	TRBJ2-7	NA	CASSLRAGGPDEQYF	TGTGCCAGCAGCTTACGAGCGGGAGGGCCGGACGAGCAGTACTTC
TRBV28	NA	TRBJ2-5	NA	CASPPSGTSKHTQYF	TGTGCCAGCCCCCCCTCCGGGACTTCGAAACACACCCAGTACTTC
TRBV4-3	NA	TRBJ2-4	NA	CASSRDSYEGIQYF	TGCGCCAGCAGCCGAGACAGCTATGAGGGCATTCAGTACTTC
TRBV5-6	NA	TRBJ1-6	NA	CASSLGRINSPLHF	TGTGCCAGCAGCTTGGGCAGAATAAATTCACCCCTCCACTTT
TRBV15	NA	TRBJ2-2	NA	CATGGLGTGELFF	TGTGCCACCGGGGGACTGGGCACCGGGGAGCTGTTTTTT
TRBV5-1	TRBD2	TRBJ2-1	NA	CASSSAAGYSYNEQFF	TGCGCCAGCAGCTCGGCAGCGGGGTACTCCTACAATGAGCAGTTCTTC
TRBV11-2	NA	TRBJ2-3	NA	CASSLEGRTTGFTDTQYF	TGTGCCAGCAGCTTAGAAGGCCGAACTACAGGTTTCACAGATACGCAGTATTTT
TRBV6-2/TRBV6-3	NA	TRBJ1-5	NA	CASSHPQVGYQPQHF	TGTGCCAGCAGCCACCCGCAGGTGGGCTACCAGCCCCAGCATTTT
TRBV10-3	TRBD2	TRBJ2-7	NA	CAISEGLAESYEQYF	TGTGCCATCAGTGAGGGACTAGCGGAGTCCTACGAGCAGTACTTC
TRBV29-1	TRBD1	TRBJ1-6	NA	CSVGTGLNSPLHF	TGCAGCGTCGGGACAGGATTAAATTCACCCCTCCACTTT
TRBV4-2	TRBD2	TRBJ2-2	NA	CASSPSTSGYTGELFF	TGTGCCAGCAGCCCCTCTACTAGCGGATACACCGGGGAGCTGTTTTTT
TRBV24-1	NA	TRBJ2-1	NA	CATSDLEGSYNEQFF	TGTGCCACCAGTGATTTGGAGGGATCCTACAATGAGCAGTTCTTC
TRBV7-8	TRBD1	TRBJ1-2	NA	CASSLAGTGSNYGYTF	TGTGCCAGCAGCTTAGCTGGGACAGGGTCGAACTATGGCTACACCTTC
TRBV5-1	NA	TRBJ2-5	once	CASTLSEYSKETQYF	TGCGCCAGCACCTTAAGCGAATACTCGAAAGAGACCCAGTACTTC
TRBV5-5	NA	TRBJ2-5	NA	CASSLAGEISKTQYF	TGTGCCAGCAGCTTGGCCGGGGAAATCTCGAAGACCCAGTACTTC